This TCR beta chain was recovered during a study of CD8 T cells in Susac syndrome. The RNA input was about 0.5 to 1 ug, and it was reverse transcribed with random hexamers. The authors amplified TCR beta CDR3 across 54 Vbeta and 13 Jbeta using immunoSEQ multiplex PCR. One entry per CDR3 protein results from TCRdb running MiXCR on the immunoSEQ multiplex PCR reads. This table holds over 95,000 distinct CDR3 sequences, around nine tenths found once. CDR1 SNHLY and CDR2 FYNNEI come from the germline V gene. The V segment lost 9 bases and the J segment 1 base; nucleotides outside the gene matches: 7. The CDR3 totals 14 residues.

This sequence originates from a human donor in good health. This rearrangement joins TRBV2 to TRBJ2-3; TRBD2 matches 7 bases. Specimen: CD4+ T cells from PBMCs. The CDR3 coding sequence is TGTGCCAGAACCCGGGACTACCGCACAGATACGCAGTATTTT. It encodes CARTRDYRTDTQYF.